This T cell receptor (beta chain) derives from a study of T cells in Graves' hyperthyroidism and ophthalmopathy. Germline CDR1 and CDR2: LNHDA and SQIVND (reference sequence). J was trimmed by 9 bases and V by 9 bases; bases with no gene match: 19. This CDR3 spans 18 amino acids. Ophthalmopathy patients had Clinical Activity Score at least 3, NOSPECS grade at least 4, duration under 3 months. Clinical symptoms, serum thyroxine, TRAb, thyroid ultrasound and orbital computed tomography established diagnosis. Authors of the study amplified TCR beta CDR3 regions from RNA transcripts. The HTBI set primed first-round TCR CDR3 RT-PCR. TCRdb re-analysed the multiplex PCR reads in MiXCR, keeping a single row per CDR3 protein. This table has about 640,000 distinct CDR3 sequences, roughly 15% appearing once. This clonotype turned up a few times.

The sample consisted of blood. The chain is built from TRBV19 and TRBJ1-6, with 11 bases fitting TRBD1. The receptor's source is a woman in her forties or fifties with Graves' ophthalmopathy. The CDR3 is CASRPEDRTGGWGSPLHF. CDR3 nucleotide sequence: TGTGCCAGCAGACCCGAAGATAGGACAGGGGGCTGGGGTTCACCCCTCCACTTT.